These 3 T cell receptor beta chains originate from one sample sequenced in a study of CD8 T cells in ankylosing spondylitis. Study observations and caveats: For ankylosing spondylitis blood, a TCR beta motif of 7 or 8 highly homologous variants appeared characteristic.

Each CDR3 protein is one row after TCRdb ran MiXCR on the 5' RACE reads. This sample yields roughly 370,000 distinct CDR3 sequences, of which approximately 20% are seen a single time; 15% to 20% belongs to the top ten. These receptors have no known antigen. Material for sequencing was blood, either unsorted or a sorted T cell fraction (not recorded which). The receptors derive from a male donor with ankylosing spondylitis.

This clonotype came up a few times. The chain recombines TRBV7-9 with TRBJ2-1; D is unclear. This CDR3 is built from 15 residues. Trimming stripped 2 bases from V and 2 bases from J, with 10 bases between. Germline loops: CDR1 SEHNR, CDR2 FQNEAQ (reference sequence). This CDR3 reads CASSLPGHTYNEQFF. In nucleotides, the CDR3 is TGTGCCAGCAGCTTACCGGGTCATACCTACAATGAGCAGTTCTTC.

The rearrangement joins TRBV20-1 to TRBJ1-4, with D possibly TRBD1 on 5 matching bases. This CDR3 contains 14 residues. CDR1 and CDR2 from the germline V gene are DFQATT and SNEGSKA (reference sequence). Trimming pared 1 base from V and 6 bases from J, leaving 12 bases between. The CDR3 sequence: CSARAGAGDEKLFF. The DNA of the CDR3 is TGCAGTGCTAGAGCCGGGGCAGGAGATGAAAAACTGTTTTTT.

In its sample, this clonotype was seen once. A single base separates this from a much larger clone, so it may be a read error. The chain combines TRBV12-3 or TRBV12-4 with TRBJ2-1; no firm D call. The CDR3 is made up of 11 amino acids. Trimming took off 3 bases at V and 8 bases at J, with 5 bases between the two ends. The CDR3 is CASSFFHEQFF. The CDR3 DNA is TGTGCCAGCAGTTTTTTCCATGAGCAGTTCTTC.